A selection of T cell receptor beta chains follows, all from one sample in a study of cytotoxic CD8 clonotypes in ibrutinib-treated CLL. Assay: immunoSEQ multiplex PCR; the TCRdb copy retains only in-frame clones and omits some. The table includes 45,000 or so clones, about three fifths detected once. Sequenced here: PBMCs, sampled after 24 months of ibrutinib treatment. The receptors were sampled from a human donor with chronic lymphocytic leukemia. The CDR3 runs from the conserved cysteine through the conserved F or W. D genes are given only for firm matches. Only some rows state a clone size, as once, few, many or a class for expanded clones.

J gene: TRBJ1-2
clone size: NA
CDR3 length: 12
D gene: NA
V gene: TRBV5-1
CDR3 DNA: TGCGCCAGCAGCTCTACAGGGAGGGGCTACACCTTC
CDR3 protein: CASSSTGRGYTF

J gene: TRBJ1-1
clone size: NA
CDR3 length: 12
D gene: NA
V gene: TRBV6-5
CDR3 DNA: TGTGCCAGCAGTGGTATAGGGACTGAAGCTTTCTTT
CDR3 protein: CASSGIGTEAFF

J gene: TRBJ1-1
clone size: NA
CDR3 length: 16
D gene: NA
V gene: TRBV4-1
CDR3 DNA: TGCGCCAGCAGCCAGGGGTCGACAGCCCACGTCCCTGAAGCTTTCTTT
CDR3 protein: CASSQGSTAHVPEAFF

J gene: TRBJ2-7
clone size: NA
CDR3 length: 14
D gene: NA
V gene: TRBV27
CDR3 DNA: TGTGCCAGCAGCCCCTGGGCAGCCGACTACGAGCAGTACTTC
CDR3 protein: CASSPWAADYEQYF

J gene: TRBJ1-5
clone size: NA
CDR3 length: 13
D gene: NA
V gene: TRBV12-5
CDR3 DNA: TGTGCTAGTGGTTTTGGGGAGGGGAGGCCCCAGCATTTT
CDR3 protein: CASGFGEGRPQHF

J gene: TRBJ2-1
clone size: NA
CDR3 length: 16
D gene: NA
V gene: TRBV7-9
CDR3 DNA: TGTGCCAGCATCAGGGGGGGAGCGAGCTCCTACAATGAGCAGTTCTTC
CDR3 protein: CASIRGGASSYNEQFF

J gene: TRBJ2-7
clone size: NA
CDR3 length: 14
D gene: NA
V gene: TRBV15
CDR3 DNA: TGTGCCACCAGCAGAGATCTTGGGACCTACGAGCAGTACTTC
CDR3 protein: CATSRDLGTYEQYF

J gene: TRBJ2-4
clone size: once
CDR3 length: 13
D gene: TRBD2
V gene: TRBV15
CDR3 DNA: TGTGCCACCAGCCGGGGGGTGGCGGAGAAACAGTACTTC
CDR3 protein: CATSRGVAEKQYF

J gene: TRBJ2-7
clone size: few
CDR3 length: 15
D gene: NA
V gene: TRBV19
CDR3 DNA: TGTGCCAGTAGTCCCCTAGGGGGGGAGAGATACGAGCAGTACTTC
CDR3 protein: CASSPLGGERYEQYF

J gene: TRBJ1-1
clone size: NA
CDR3 length: 14
D gene: TRBD1
V gene: TRBV27
CDR3 DNA: TGTGCCAGCAGACCGGGACAGGCTTTCACTGAAGCTTTCTTT
CDR3 protein: CASRPGQAFTEAFF

J gene: TRBJ1-5
clone size: NA
CDR3 length: 16
D gene: TRBD1
V gene: TRBV15
CDR3 DNA: TGTGCCACCAGCAGAGATCGCCAGGGGGCGGGGCAGCCCCAGCATTTT
CDR3 protein: CATSRDRQGAGQPQHF

J gene: TRBJ1-5
clone size: NA
CDR3 length: 15
D gene: NA
V gene: TRBV19
CDR3 DNA: TGTGCCAGTACCGAGGGGGGGGGCGCAGGTCAGCCCCAGCATTTT
CDR3 protein: CASTEGGGAGQPQHF

J gene: TRBJ2-3
clone size: NA
CDR3 length: 15
D gene: TRBD2
V gene: TRBV2
CDR3 DNA: TGTGCCAGCAGTGATTCACTAGCGGGGACCGATACGCAGTATTTT
CDR3 protein: CASSDSLAGTDTQYF

J gene: TRBJ2-5
clone size: NA
CDR3 length: 19
D gene: NA
V gene: TRBV19
CDR3 DNA: TGTGCCAGTAGTAACAGACTCGATTCGGCAGGAACTCTCCAAGAGACCCAGTACTTC
CDR3 protein: CASSNRLDSAGTLQETQYF

J gene: TRBJ1-1
clone size: NA
CDR3 length: 17
D gene: NA
V gene: TRBV28
CDR3 DNA: TGTGCCAGCAGTTTTACGCAGGGGCTAAAGGGGAACACTGAAGCTTTCTTT
CDR3 protein: CASSFTQGLKGNTEAFF

J gene: TRBJ1-5
clone size: NA
CDR3 length: 15
D gene: TRBD1
V gene: TRBV6-6
CDR3 DNA: TGTGCCAGCAGCCATAGGCAGGGGGACGTGCAGCCCCAGCATTTT
CDR3 protein: CASSHRQGDVQPQHF

J gene: TRBJ2-6
clone size: NA
CDR3 length: 17
D gene: TRBD1
V gene: TRBV27
CDR3 DNA: TGTGCCAGCAGTTCACTCAAGGGGGCCCAAGGGGCCAACGTCCTGACTTTC
CDR3 protein: CASSSLKGAQGANVLTF

J gene: TRBJ1-6
clone size: many
CDR3 length: 12
D gene: NA
V gene: TRBV5-6
CDR3 DNA: TGTGCCAGCAGCTTCGGGCGGACACCATCCCACTTT
CDR3 protein: CASSFGRTPSHF

J gene: TRBJ2-7
clone size: few
CDR3 length: 15
D gene: TRBD2
V gene: TRBV5-4
CDR3 DNA: TGTGCCAGCAGCCCTCGGGCCAGCGGGGGGTACGAGCAGTACTTC
CDR3 protein: CASSPRASGGYEQYF

J gene: TRBJ2-1
clone size: NA
CDR3 length: 16
D gene: TRBD1
V gene: TRBV10-3
CDR3 DNA: TGTGCCATCAGCCCACACGGGACAGGGTACTACAATGAGCAGTTCTTC
CDR3 protein: CAISPHGTGYYNEQFF

J gene: TRBJ2-1
clone size: NA
CDR3 length: 15
D gene: TRBD2
V gene: TRBV2
CDR3 DNA: TGTGCCAGCAGTGAGACTAGCGGGGGGGTTGTTGAGCAGTTCTTC
CDR3 protein: CASSETSGGVVEQFF

J gene: TRBJ2-7
clone size: few
CDR3 length: 13
D gene: NA
V gene: TRBV6-6
CDR3 DNA: TGTGCCAGCAGTTACAGGGTAGACTACGAGCAGTACTTC
CDR3 protein: CASSYRVDYEQYF

J gene: TRBJ1-2
clone size: NA
CDR3 length: 12
D gene: TRBD1
V gene: TRBV6-1
CDR3 DNA: TGTGCCAGCCCTTTTCCGGGACAGACTACCAGCTTC
CDR3 protein: CASPFPGQTTSF

J gene: TRBJ1-2
clone size: NA
CDR3 length: 16
D gene: NA
V gene: TRBV4-2
CDR3 DNA: TGTGCCAGCAGCCAAGAGGGGGGGCCGCGTATGAATGGCTACACCTTC
CDR3 protein: CASSQEGGPRMNGYTF

J gene: TRBJ2-3
clone size: NA
CDR3 length: 13
D gene: NA
V gene: TRBV6-5
CDR3 DNA: TGTGCCAGCAGTTTGGGCAACACAGATACGCAGTATTTT
CDR3 protein: CASSLGNTDTQYF

J gene: TRBJ2-4
clone size: NA
CDR3 length: 15
D gene: TRBD1
V gene: TRBV4-1
CDR3 DNA: TGCGCCAGCAGTCCGGGACAGGGGACCGGGGGCATTCAGTACTTC
CDR3 protein: CASSPGQGTGGIQYF

J gene: TRBJ2-2
clone size: NA
CDR3 length: 14
D gene: NA
V gene: TRBV4-2
CDR3 DNA: TGTGCCAGCAGCCAAGGCCAGAACACCGGGGAGCTGTTTTTT
CDR3 protein: CASSQGQNTGELFF

J gene: TRBJ2-2
clone size: NA
CDR3 length: 14
D gene: TRBD1
V gene: TRBV6-5
CDR3 DNA: TGTGCCAGCAGTTCGGGACAGGGTCCCGGGGAGCTGTTTTTT
CDR3 protein: CASSSGQGPGELFF

J gene: TRBJ2-3
clone size: many
CDR3 length: 13
D gene: NA
V gene: TRBV4-1
CDR3 DNA: TGCGCCAGCAGCCAGCGCCCCGAGGATACGCAGTATTTT
CDR3 protein: CASSQRPEDTQYF

J gene: TRBJ2-7
clone size: NA
CDR3 length: 14
D gene: TRBD1
V gene: TRBV7-6
CDR3 DNA: TGTGCCAGCAGCCACGCACCAACAGGGGAGGAGCAGTACTTC
CDR3 protein: CASSHAPTGEEQYF

J gene: TRBJ2-7
clone size: NA
CDR3 length: 14
D gene: NA
V gene: TRBV2
CDR3 DNA: TGTGCCAGCAAGGTGGGGGGGCTCTCCTACGAGCAGTACTTC
CDR3 protein: CASKVGGLSYEQYF

J gene: TRBJ2-7
clone size: NA
CDR3 length: 14
D gene: TRBD2
V gene: TRBV5-1
CDR3 DNA: TGCGCCAGCAAAACTAGCGGGGGAGCCTACGAGCAGTACTTC
CDR3 protein: CASKTSGGAYEQYF

J gene: TRBJ1-5
clone size: NA
CDR3 length: 11
D gene: NA
V gene: TRBV6-1
CDR3 DNA: TGTGCCAGCAGTGGGGTTCAGCCCCAGCATTTT
CDR3 protein: CASSGVQPQHF